This T cell receptor (beta chain) is from a study of T-cell reconstitution after alpha-beta-depleted transplantation in children. The table lists this clonotype with many counts. Its antigen is as yet unknown. The study's findings and limits: As was reported, about two months after transplant, alpha-beta T cells came from several hundred expanded graft clones. Some patients' high day-60 TCRbeta diversity was traced to surviving recipient T cells and thymic progenitors. Newly generated T cells supplied most T-cell counts and diversity one year post-transplant.

The library targeted TCRbeta and was prepared with unique molecular identifiers. TCRdb re-analysed the PCR reads in MiXCR, keeping a single row per CDR3 protein. Counted here are roughly 150,000 distinct CDR3 sequences, around 10% occurring once; the ten biggest clones make up about 13%. The clonotype was recovered from a boy aged 2 to 10 with acute myeloid leukemia, due to receive a stem cell transplant. The input for sequencing was PBMCs, taken before TCRalphabeta/CD19-depleted stem cell transplant.

The CDR3: CSARGTGYGYTF. The CDR3 DNA reads as TGCAGTGCTAGAGGGACAGGCTATGGCTACACCTTC. The chain employs TRBV20-1 and TRBJ1-2; the match to TRBD1 covers 7 bases. J was trimmed by 4 bases and V by 1 base; bases with no gene match: 0. Germline lookup yields CDR1 DFQATT and CDR2 SNEGSKA (reference sequence). The CDR3 has 12 residues.